Each of the 4 T cell receptor beta chains below was sequenced from the same sample in a study of blood T cell repertoires in COVID-19. Using immunoSEQ multiplex PCR, the repertoire was profiled, and TCRdb retains in-frame clones only, with some absent. Of 120,000 to 150,000 clones listed, around four fifths are singletons. Sequencing was carried out using peripheral blood. The origin of the receptors is a woman in her 40s with active or convalescent COVID-19.

The rearrangement uses TRBV3-1 (or the pseudogene TRBV3-2) and TRBJ2-1; 12 positions agree with TRBD2. The CDR3 length is 20 residues. The J segment lost 0 bases and the V segment lost 0 bases, leaving 9 bases of the junction unmatched. CDR1 is LGHDT and CDR2 is YNNKEL in the germline V gene (reference sequence). CDR3 sequence (DNA): TGTGCCAGCAGCCAAGAGGTCAAGGGACTAGCGGGCCACTCCTACAATGAGCAGTTCTTC. It encodes CASSQEVKGLAGHSYNEQFF.

The V call is TRBV27, the J call TRBJ2-2, with TRBD2 matching over 12 bases. Germline V gives CDR1 MNHEY, CDR2 SMNVEV (reference sequence). V lost 3 bases, J lost 5 bases, and 10 bases stayed unmatched. The CDR3 has 18 amino acids. The CDR3 DNA follows: TGTGCCAGCAGTTTCAGGGGGCTAGCGGGGGGGCTGACCGGGGAGCTGTTTTTT. Translating gives CASSFRGLAGGLTGELFF.

This clone showed up just a few times. This chain links TRBV3-1 (or the pseudogene TRBV3-2) with TRBJ1-2; D is uncertain. Germline V gene lookup returns CDR1 LGHDT and CDR2 YNNKEL (reference sequence). V lost 0 bases to trimming and J lost 4 bases, with 6 bases between them. The CDR3 loop spans 13 amino acids. The CDR3 bases are TGTGCCAGCAGCCAAGACGTGGCCTATGGCTACACCTTC. This gives the protein CASSQDVAYGYTF.

Concerning this clone itself: The identical CDR3 is also encoded by other nucleotide sequences in the sample. The chain carries TRBV2 and TRBJ1-1, with 11 bases that match TRBD1. Germline V gene lookup returns CDR1 SNHLY and CDR2 FYNNEI. The CDR3 loop spans 14 amino acids. With 6 bases clipped from V and 5 bases from J, the junction kept 5 bases outside the gene matches. The CDR3: CASSGQGARTEAFF. The CDR3 nucleotides read TGTGCCAGCAGCGGACAGGGGGCTAGGACTGAAGCTTTCTTT.